The T cell receptor (beta chain) under discussion was sequenced for a study of shared clonotypes between healthy human individuals. For sorted subsets, roughly 210 ng DNA per replicate equaled about 30,000 T cell genomes. Profiled with immunoSEQ multiplex PCR; TCRdb holds only in-frame clones, not every one. Of 2,500,000 or so clones listed, 92% were seen once; the top ten hold approximately 0.41%. Details on this clone: The same CDR3 is also encoded by other DNA sequences in this sample.

Germline loops: CDR1 SGHDT, CDR2 YYEEEE. The CDR3 covers 15 residues. After removal of 0 bases from V and 7 bases from J, the junction contained 7 bases not matched to a gene. Sequenced material: naive CD4+ T cells from PBMCs. As for subset: CD45RA+ positively selected. The receptor was derived from a man aged 18 to 30 in good health. Some clones in this sample may be carry-over from other donors' samples. This rearrangement joins TRBV5-6 to TRBJ1-5, with TRBD1 matching 7 bases. CDR3 DNA sequence: TGTGCCAGCAGCTTGGGACAGGGAGTATCACAGCCCCAGCATTTT. Its translation is CASSLGQGVSQPQHF.